Each of the 27 T cell receptor beta chains below was sequenced from the same sample in a study of shared clonotypes between healthy human individuals. The method was immunoSEQ multiplex PCR; TCRdb's version includes in-frame clones alone and lacks a portion of them. The sample has about 2.4 million clones, 93% seen once; the top ten hold around 0.4%. Sequenced input: naive CD4+ T cells from PBMCs. Subset here: CD45RA+ positively selected. The receptors come from a man in his late teens or twenties in good health. Some clones in this sample may be carry-over from other donors' samples.

The rearrangement uses TRBV14 and TRBJ2-7; the D is unclear. Germline V lookup: CDR1 SGHDN, CDR2 FVKESK. There are 15 residues in the CDR3. The ends were cut back, 0 bases at V and 2 bases at J, with 11 bases in the middle. CDR3 DNA sequence: TGTGCCAGCAGCCAAGATATCGAGCTTCCCTACGAGCAGTACTTC. It is translated as CASSQDIELPYEQYF.

As for this clone: Other nucleotide sequences in the sample specify the same CDR3. This chain joins TRBV19 and TRBJ1-5; perhaps TRBD1 as D (5 bases). V was pared by 3 bases and J by 3 bases, with 9 bases between. This CDR3 is 14 amino acids long. CDR1 LNHDA and CDR2 SQIVND come from the germline V gene (reference sequence). CDR3 amino acids: CASSIWGVNQPQHF. The CDR3 nucleotides are TGTGCCAGTAGTATTTGGGGGGTCAATCAGCCCCAGCATTTT.

The V and J genes are TRBV10-3 and TRBJ1-4; D remains unclear. V was trimmed by 3 bases and J by 8 bases, leaving 10 bases between them. Germline loops: CDR1 ENHRY, CDR2 SYGVKD. This CDR3 is 13 amino acids long. The CDR3, as DNA: TGTGCCATCAGTGATGGACGGGTGGAAAAACTGTTTTTT. Translation: CAISDGRVEKLFF.

The V gene is TRBV9, the J gene TRBJ2-2, with D perhaps TRBD2 (7 bases). Trimming pared 4 bases from V and 4 bases from J, leaving 26 bases between. This CDR3 contains 19 residues. Per germline, CDR1 SGDLS and CDR2 YYNGEE. The CDR3 spells CASSLPQRGGDPATGELFF. The CDR3 DNA follows: TGTGCCAGCAGCCTCCCTCAGAGGGGGGGGGACCCGGCCACCGGGGAGCTGTTTTTT.

The chain carries TRBV15 and TRBJ2-5, with 13 bases fitting TRBD2. The DNA end lines up better with TRBJ2-7; the J call may be wrong. There are 14 residues in the CDR3. Germline CDR1 is LNHNV and CDR2 is YYDKDF (reference sequence). CDR3 sequence: CATSRGLAGGEQYF. Here the CDR3 DNA reads TGTGCCACCAGCAGAGGACTAGCGGGAGGCGAGCAGTACTTC.

The chain couples TRBV7-9 to TRBJ2-1; 11 bases fit TRBD2. The length of the CDR3 is 19 residues. V was pared by 2 bases and J by 2 bases, with 11 bases of the junction left unmatched. Germline CDR1 and CDR2: SEHNR and FQNEAQ (reference sequence). CDR3 sequence: CASSLSRSLAGGTYNEQFF. DNA of the CDR3: TGTGCCAGCAGCTTAAGCCGGTCGCTAGCGGGAGGAACCTACAATGAGCAGTTCTTC.

This chain links TRBV7-2 with TRBJ2-7; 10 nucleotides align to TRBD1. The CDR3 totals 18 residues. Germline V gene data show CDR1 as SGHTA and CDR2 as FQGNSA. The ends lost 5 bases at V and 2 bases at J; junction bases unmatched: 15. The CDR3: CASSPTRDRGSYTYEQYF. The DNA of the CDR3 is TGTGCCAGCAGCCCAACCCGGGACAGGGGTTCCTACACCTACGAGCAGTACTTC.

The CDR3 loop is CASSPRGASTGELFF. The CDR3 nucleotides read TGTGCCAGCAGCCCCCGGGGGGCGAGCACCGGGGAGCTGTTTTTT. The chain carries TRBV2 and TRBJ2-2; weak D call: TRBD2 (7 bases). The CDR3 has 15 amino acids. The V end lost 6 bases, the J end lost 4 bases, and 15 bases lay between the germline ends. Germline V gene sequence: CDR1 SNHLY, CDR2 FYNNEI. The whole variable domain, remainder taken from reference TRBV2 and TRBJ2-2, is EPEVTQTPSHQVTQMGQEVILRCVPISNHLYFYWYRQILGQKVEFLVSFYNNEISEKSEIFDDQFSVERPDGSNFTLKIRSTKLEDSAMYFCASSPRGASTGELFFGEGSRLTVL.

The rearrangement links TRBV18 to TRBJ1-2; unclear D gene. Per germline, CDR1 KGHSH and CDR2 LQKENI. V was trimmed by 1 base and J by 2 bases, leaving 8 bases between them. The CDR3 loop spans 14 amino acids. The CDR3 protein is CASSPQPANYGYTF. CDR3 sequence (DNA): TGTGCCAGCTCACCACAACCAGCAAACTATGGCTACACCTTC.

As to this clone: The same CDR3 can be traced to other DNA sequences in this sample. The chain recombines TRBV28 with TRBJ2-6; D gene uncertain. Germline V gene lookup returns CDR1 MDHEN and CDR2 SYDVKM. The CDR3 has 14 residues. The germline V and J ends were trimmed by 6 bases and 0 bases, with 6 bases remaining between them. The CDR3 DNA reads as TGTGCCAGCAGCCTCAGCTCTGGGGCCAACGTCCTGACTTTC. This sequence encodes CASSLSSGANVLTF.

The chain uses TRBV7-8 and TRBJ2-3; D may be TRBD1 (5 bases). Between the trimmed V and J ends, which lost 0 bases and 10 bases, there was a span of 20 bases. The CDR3 has 16 residues. Germline V gene data show CDR1 as SGHVS and CDR2 as FQNEAQ. In DNA form, the CDR3 reads TGTGCCAGCAGCTTAGCCGGGCCCCCCGACAGTCACCCGCAGTATTTT. Its protein is CASSLAGPPDSHPQYF.

A note on this clone: Other DNA sequences in the sample encode the same CDR3. This chain links TRBV2 with TRBJ1-1, with D perhaps TRBD1 (5 bases). Germline CDR1 is SNHLY and CDR2 is FYNNEI. The ends were cut back, 6 bases at V and 6 bases at J, with 11 bases in the middle. The CDR3 covers 12 residues. CDR3 region: CASSDQGPEAFF. The CDR3 DNA reads as TGTGCCAGCAGCGATCAGGGACCTGAAGCTTTCTTT. Based on the CDR3 plus reference TRBV2 and TRBJ1-1, the full variable domain is EPEVTQTPSHQVTQMGQEVILRCVPISNHLYFYWYRQILGQKVEFLVSFYNNEISEKSEIFDDQFSVERPDGSNFTLKIRSTKLEDSAMYFCASSDQGPEAFFGQGTRLTVV.

This chain uses TRBV19 with TRBJ2-3, with a weak D call TRBD1 (5 bases). Trimming stripped 3 bases from V and 0 bases from J, with 7 bases between. CDR3 length: 14 residues. Germline CDR1 reads LNHDA; CDR2 reads SQIVND (reference sequence). In DNA, the CDR3 is TGTGCCAGTAGTATGACAGTTAGCACAGATACGCAGTATTTT. As protein: CASSMTVSTDTQYF. The whole variable domain, remainder taken from reference TRBV19 and TRBJ2-3, is DGGITQSPKYLFRKEGQNVTLSCEQNLNHDAMYWYRQDPGQGLRLIYYSQIVNDFQKGDIAEGYSVSREKKESFPLTVTSAQKNPTAFYLCASSMTVSTDTQYFGPGTRLTVL.

The chain links TRBV28 to TRBJ1-2, with a weak D call TRBD1 (5 bases). Germline assignment: CDR1 MDHEN and CDR2 SYDVKM. V gave up 7 bases and J gave up 5 bases, with 20 bases separating them. The CDR3 loop spans 15 amino acids. This chain's CDR3 is CASKPGQSRGYGYTF. CDR3 nucleotide sequence: TGTGCCAGCAAGCCAGGGCAAAGCCGCGGGTATGGCTACACCTTC.

This clone was observed a few times. V gene TRBV6-1 combines with J gene TRBJ2-4; D is undetermined. V lost 6 bases to trimming and J lost 1 base, with 7 bases between them. The CDR3 length is 13 residues. Germline V CDR1 and CDR2: MNHNS, SASEGT. The CDR3 is CASRESAKNIQYF. CDR3 DNA: TGTGCCAGCAGGGAGTCGGCCAAAAACATTCAGTACTTC.

V is TRBV5-1 and J is TRBJ2-3; D might be TRBD2 (6 bases). Trimming removed 0 bases from V and 9 bases from J, with 11 bases in between. Germline V CDR1 and CDR2: SGHRS, YFSETQ. The CDR3 consists of 13 residues. For the CDR3, the DNA is TGCGCCAGCAGCTTGGGCGGGGCAGCGACGCAGTATTTT. Protein product: CASSLGGAATQYF.

This clone was observed a few times. The V gene is TRBV5-8, the J gene TRBJ1-5; 7 bases agree with TRBD1. Germline V CDR1 and CDR2: SGHTS, YDEGEE. The CDR3 has 16 residues. Trimming at V came to 0 bases and at J to 1 base, leaving 4 bases not matched to a gene. The CDR3 region has the DNA TGTGCCAGCAGCTTGGAGGGGGCTAAGAGCAATCAGCCCCAGCATTTT. It is translated as CASSLEGAKSNQPQHF. The full variable domain, in which reference TRBV5-8 and TRBJ1-5 provide the parts outside the CDR3, is EAGVTQSPTHLIKTRGQQATLRCSPISGHTSVYWYQQALGLGLQFLLWYDEGEERNRGNFPPRFSGRQFPNYSSELNVNALELEDSALYLCASSLEGAKSNQPQHFGDGTRLSIL.

The rearrangement joins TRBV18 to TRBJ2-3; 9 bases are shared with TRBD2. Trimming cost V 2 bases and J 5 bases; bases outside gene matches: 2. CDR1 and CDR2 (germline): KGHSH, LQKENI. This CDR3 has 14 residues. The DNA for the CDR3 is TGTGCCAGCTCACCAACTAGCGGGCAAGATACGCAGTATTTT. Encoded protein: CASSPTSGQDTQYF.

V and J are TRBV6-5 and TRBJ2-3; D unresolved. CDR1 and CDR2 (germline): MNHEY, SVGAGI. Trimming shortened V by 0 bases and J by 2 bases, and 9 bases separated the two germline ends. CDR3 size: 15 residues. The CDR3 reads CASSYSNGDTDTQYF. The CDR3 nucleotides are TGTGCCAGCAGTTACTCAAATGGGGACACAGATACGCAGTATTTT.

The chain joins TRBV18 to TRBJ2-1, with TRBD2 matching 8 bases. Losses at the gene ends were 6 bases for V and 4 bases for J; bases not matched to a gene: 14. Germline V lookup: CDR1 KGHSH, CDR2 LQKENI. The CDR3 contains 17 residues. DNA for the CDR3: TGTGCCAGCTCTCCCCTGAAGACCCAGCGGGAGTACAATGAGCAGTTCTTC. Translation: CASSPLKTQREYNEQFF.

The rearrangement uses TRBV7-9 and TRBJ2-1; the D gene is possibly TRBD2 (5 bases). Trimming cost V 1 base and J 2 bases, with 12 bases left between them. CDR1 is SEHNR and CDR2 is FQNEAQ in the germline V gene (reference sequence). CDR3 length equals 16 residues. CDR3 loop: CASSLGSGIPYNEQFF. The CDR3 nucleotides read TGTGCCAGCAGCTTAGGGTCCGGGATTCCCTACAATGAGCAGTTCTTC. Filled out from reference TRBV7-9 and TRBJ2-1, the complete variable domain reads DTGVSQNPRHKITKRGQNVTFRCDPISEHNRLYWYRQTLGQGPEFLTYFQNEAQLEKSRLLSDRFSAERPKGSFSTLEIQRTEQGDSAMYLCASSLGSGIPYNEQFFGPGTRLTVL.

The V call is TRBV5-1, the J call TRBJ2-1, with a weak D call TRBD2 (7 bases). This CDR3 comprises 14 residues. The V and J ends lost 4 bases and 6 bases respectively, with 14 bases between them. Germline CDR1 and CDR2: SGHRS and YFSETQ. The chain's CDR3 is CASSAGGGGNEQFF. The CDR3 region has the DNA TGCGCCAGCAGCGCCGGCGGGGGCGGCAATGAGCAGTTCTTC. Full variable domain (rest looked up from reference TRBV5-1 and TRBJ2-1): KAGVTQTPRYLIKTRGQQVTLSCSPISGHRSVSWYQQTPGQGLQFLFEYFSETQRNKGNFPGRFSGRQFSNSRSEMNVSTLELGDSALYLCASSAGGGGNEQFFGPGTRLTVL.

This clone came up once. V and J are TRBV6-8 and TRBJ2-7, with 8 nucleotides matching TRBD2. V lost 5 bases and J lost 9; bases outside the gene matches: 15. The CDR3 is 15 residues long. Germline V gene lookup returns CDR1 MNHGY and CDR2 SAAAGT. The CDR3 DNA reads TGTGCCAGCAGTAACCGACTAGCGCCCTCCTCTCGGCAGTACTTC. Translating gives CASSNRLAPSSRQYF.

V is TRBV10-3 and J is TRBJ1-2; 8 bases line up with TRBD1. The CDR3 is 13 amino acids. The V gene's germline CDR1 is ENHRY and CDR2 SYGVKD. The V segment lost 2 bases and the J segment 7 bases; nucleotides outside the gene matches: 3. DNA for the CDR3: TGTGCCATCAGTGAGCTACAGGGGGGTGGCTACACCTTC. As protein: CAISELQGGGYTF.

The genes are TRBV7-8 and TRBJ1-3, with D perhaps TRBD1 (5 bases). Germline V lookup: CDR1 SGHVS, CDR2 FQNEAQ. CDR3 size: 17 residues. V was trimmed by 0 bases and J by 0 bases, leaving 12 bases between them. CDR3 amino acids: CASSLAPGLSSGNTIYF. The CDR3 DNA is TGTGCCAGCAGCTTAGCTCCGGGGCTAAGCTCTGGAAACACCATATATTTT. Using reference TRBV7-8 and TRBJ1-3 for the parts outside the CDR3, the full variable domain is GAGVSQSPRYKVAKRGQDVALRCDPISGHVSLFWYQQALGQGPEFLTYFQNEAQLDKSGLPSDRFFAERPEGSVSTLKIQRTQQEDSAVYLCASSLAPGLSSGNTIYFGEGSWLTVV.

The rearrangement uses TRBV19 and TRBJ1-3; no reliable D call. Looked up from germline, CDR1 is LNHDA and CDR2 is SQIVND (reference sequence). V shed 4 bases and J shed 4 bases, with 11 bases lying between them. This CDR3 is 14 amino acids long. CDR3 region: CASSTSGPGNTIYF. In DNA, the CDR3 is TGTGCCAGTAGTACCTCCGGTCCAGGAAACACCATATATTTT.

The J gene is TRBJ2-7, the V gene TRBV11-1, with 8 bases that match TRBD1. Trimming removed 4 bases from V and 3 bases from J; junction bases left unmatched: 5. Germline assignment: CDR1 SGHAT and CDR2 FQDESV (reference sequence). The CDR3 loop spans 14 amino acids. DNA for the CDR3: TGTGCCAGCAGCTCCGACAGGGGCGTCTACGAGCAGTACTTC. It is translated as CASSSDRGVYEQYF.